In its sample, the clone carrying this T cell receptor beta chain was seen many times. This entry comes from a study of molecular identifiers for immune sequencing clone quantification. TCRdb re-analysed the PCR reads in MiXCR, keeping a single row per CDR3 protein. The repertoire has 550,000 to 750,000 distinct CDR3 sequences, just under 20% of them found once; the top ten carry 0.85%. This CDR3 contains 15 residues. The germline gives CDR1 MDHEN, CDR2 SYDVKM. V dropped 4 bases and J dropped 2 bases, with 13 bases sitting between them. The J gene is TRBJ2-3, the V gene TRBV28, with a possible D match to TRBD2 (6 bases). Sample: naive CD8+ T cells from blood, with Jurkat cell RNA spiked in. The subset: FACS-sorted CD8+CD4-CCR7+CD45RA+ naive T cells. The receptor's source is a human donor in good health. Some libraries in this study had Jurkat cell RNA spiked in. The CDR3 DNA follows: TGTGCCAGCAGTTCTCCGGGACTTTTCACAGATACGCAGTATTTT. It translates to CASSSPGLFTDTQYF. The full variable domain, in which reference TRBV28 and TRBJ2-3 provide the parts outside the CDR3, is DVKVTQSSRYLVKRTGEKVFLECVQDMDHENMFWYRQDPGLGLRLIYFSYDVKMKEKGDIPEGYSVSREKKERFSLILESASTNQTSMYLCASSSPGLFTDTQYFGPGTRLTVL.